This TCR beta chain comes out of a study of CD8+ T cells in alopecia areata. Study-level results: There were also resident alphabeta T cells of normal skin sequenced in scalp samples. Clonality in lesional scalp, especially alopecia totalis/universalis, exceeded that of normal scalp. It was less clear whether patients shared TCRs than it was in mice, possibly because of HLA.

The authors extracted RNA and reverse transcribed it into cDNA as the sequencing template. Only in-frame clones appear in the TCRdb table, and some are missing; sequencing was by immunoSEQ multiplex PCR. This sample yields roughly 140,000 clones, of which roughly 58% are seen a single time; 35% to 40% belongs to the top ten. CDR1 and CDR2 from the germline V gene are SGHAT and FQNNGV. Trimming stripped 2 bases from V and 5 bases from J, with 6 bases between. This CDR3 is 12 amino acids long. Note on this clone: Its antigen remains unknown.

The genes are TRBV11-2 and TRBJ2-5, with D unresolved. The sequenced sample consisted of CD8+ T cells sorted from blood. The source of this sequence is a human donor in good health. The CDR3 protein is CASSLSVETQYF. CDR3 DNA sequence: TGTGCCAGCAGCTTAAGCGTGGAGACCCAGTACTTC. The full variable domain, rest sourced from reference TRBV11-2 and TRBJ2-5, is EAGVAQSPRYKIIEKRQSVAFWCNPISGHATLYWYQQILGQGPKLLIQFQNNGVVDDSQLPKDRFSAERLKGVDSTLKIQPAKLEDSAVYLCASSLSVETQYFGPGTRLLVL.